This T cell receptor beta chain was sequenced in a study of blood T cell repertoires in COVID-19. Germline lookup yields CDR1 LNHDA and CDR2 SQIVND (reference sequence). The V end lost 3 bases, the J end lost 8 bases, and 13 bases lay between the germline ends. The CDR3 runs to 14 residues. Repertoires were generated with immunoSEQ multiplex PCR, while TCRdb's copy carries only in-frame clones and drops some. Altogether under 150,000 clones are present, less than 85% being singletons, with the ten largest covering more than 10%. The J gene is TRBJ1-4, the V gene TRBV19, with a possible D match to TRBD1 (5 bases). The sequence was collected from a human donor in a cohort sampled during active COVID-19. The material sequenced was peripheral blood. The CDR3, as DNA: TGTGCCAGTAGTATTTTGGCAGGGCGAGAAAAACTGTTTTTT. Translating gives CASSILAGREKLFF.